Listed below are T cell receptor beta chains from one sample, sequenced in a study of T-cell memory formation after mild COVID-19. In TCRdb, the 5' RACE reads were re-called with MiXCR into one record per CDR3 protein. The sample has about 120,000 distinct CDR3 sequences; more than 15% are singletons. Sequencing used PBMCs or a T cell subset sorted from them (not recorded which). These receptors were obtained from an adult woman who had mild COVID-19 (a few samples of this study predate the infection). Cell type and time point are not known. Both conserved end residues are part of each CDR3. D genes are given only for firm matches. Only some rows state a clone size, as once, few, many or a class for expanded clones.

>TRBV7-8|TRBJ2-1|few|TRBD2
CASSPHGRASGSNEQFF
TGTGCCAGCAGCCCCCACGGTCGAGCTAGCGGGAGCAATGAGCAGTTCTTC
>TRBV28|TRBJ2-1|.|TRBD1
CASSSRLPGQPDEQFF
TGTGCCAGCAGTTCCCGTCTTCCGGGACAGCCAGATGAGCAGTTCTTC
>TRBV30|TRBJ2-7|few|.
CAWLNRGEQYF
TGTGCCTGGCTAAATCGTGGCGAGCAGTACTTC
>TRBV5-1|TRBJ2-5|.|TRBD2
CASSTSSGVDETQYF
TGCGCCAGCTCCACCTCTAGCGGGGTTGATGAGACCCAGTACTTC
>TRBV3-1|TRBJ2-7|few|TRBD2
CASSDAMLAGYEQYF
TGTGCCAGCAGCGACGCTATGCTAGCGGGCTACGAGCAGTACTTC
>TRBV5-6|TRBJ1-5|.|.
CASSLGQAGNQPQHF
TGTGCCAGCAGCTTGGGACAGGCAGGCAATCAGCCCCAGCATTTT
>TRBV12-3/TRBV12-4|TRBJ2-1|.|TRBD1
CASQPGQGYNEQFF
TGTGCCAGCCAACCGGGACAGGGATACAATGAGCAGTTCTTC
>TRBV6-2/TRBV6-3|TRBJ1-2|few|TRBD1
CASSYRRGQGAPGHGYTF
TGTGCCAGCAGTTACCGCAGGGGACAGGGGGCGCCTGGACATGGCTACACCTTC
>TRBV20-1|TRBJ2-3|few|TRBD2
CSATSGLSTDTQYF
TGCAGTGCTACTAGCGGCCTTAGCACAGATACGCAGTATTTT
>TRBV20-1|TRBJ2-1|few|TRBD2
CSARDPSGSSYNEQFF
TGCAGTGCTAGAGATCCAAGCGGGAGCTCCTACAATGAGCAGTTCTTC
>TRBV6-5|TRBJ2-1|few|TRBD2
CASSPLSGSYNEQFF
TGTGCCAGCAGCCCCCTTAGCGGGAGCTACAATGAGCAGTTCTTC
>TRBV3-1|TRBJ1-1|.|.
CASSQDLGVTEAFF
TGTGCCAGCAGCCAAGATCTGGGGGTCACTGAAGCTTTCTTT
>TRBV7-3|TRBJ2-5|.|.
CASSLTSGYQETQYF
TGTGCCAGCAGCTTAACGTCCGGGTACCAAGAGACCCAGTACTTC
>TRBV6-5|TRBJ1-5|few|TRBD1
CASSPTDRGDNQPQHF
TGTGCCAGCAGTCCGACGGACAGGGGCGACAATCAGCCCCAGCATTTT
>TRBV20-1|TRBJ1-2|few|.
CSARIWTAANYGYTF
TGCAGTGCTAGAATCTGGACGGCAGCTAACTATGGCTACACCTTC
>TRBV19|TRBJ2-2|.|TRBD1
CASQSGTGGDGELFF
TGTGCCAGTCAATCCGGGACAGGGGGCGACGGGGAGCTGTTTTTT
>TRBV12-3/TRBV12-4|TRBJ2-3|.|.
CASSLGVVPDTQYF
TGTGCCAGCAGTTTAGGGGTAGTACCCGATACGCAGTATTTT
>TRBV5-1|TRBJ2-3|.|TRBD1
CASSVTGNGGTDTQYF
TGCGCCAGCAGCGTGACAGGGAACGGGGGCACAGATACGCAGTATTTT
>TRBV20-1|TRBJ2-3|.|TRBD2
CSARTTSGRRTDTQYF
TGCAGTGCTAGAACCACTAGCGGGAGAAGGACAGATACGCAGTATTTT
>TRBV7-8|TRBJ1-4|.|.
CASSLGVGVNEKLFF
TGTGCCAGCAGCTTAGGGGTAGGAGTTAATGAAAAACTGTTTTTT
>TRBV7-9|TRBJ2-3|.|TRBD2
CASSCGTTLCGPTDTQYF
TGTGCCAGCAGCTGCGGGACTACCCTATGTGGGCCCACAGATACGCAGTATTTT
>TRBV7-9|TRBJ2-5|.|TRBD1
CASTLRTGGRETQYF
TGTGCCAGCACCTTAAGGACAGGGGGCAGGGAGACCCAGTACTTC
>TRBV27|TRBJ2-1|few|TRBD2
CASSLSFGRGFPHSYNEQFF
TGTGCCAGCAGTTTATCTTTCGGGCGGGGGTTCCCCCACTCCTACAATGAGCAGTTCTTC
>TRBV2|TRBJ2-2|few|.
CASRAHTSSGELFF
TGTGCCAGCAGAGCACACACTAGTTCCGGGGAGCTGTTTTTT
>TRBV3-1|TRBJ2-3|few|TRBD2
CASSSRTSGISTDTQYF
TGTGCCAGCAGCTCCCGGACTAGCGGGATTTCCACAGATACGCAGTATTTT
>TRBV7-6|TRBJ2-1|few|.
CASSQTVTYNEQFF
TGTGCCAGCAGCCAGACGGTCACCTACAATGAGCAGTTCTTC
>TRBV20-1|TRBJ1-5|.|.
CSARAPSGHRGNQPQHF
TGCAGTGCTAGAGCCCCAAGCGGGCACCGAGGGAATCAGCCCCAGCATTTT
>TRBV19|TRBJ2-1|.|.
CASSPPRAMGLRNEQFF
TGTGCCAGTAGTCCCCCAAGGGCGATGGGCCTCCGCAACGAGCAGTTCTTC
>TRBV6-2/TRBV6-3|TRBJ2-3|.|.
CASRITSTDTQYF
TGTGCCAGCAGGATAACTAGCACAGATACGCAGTATTTT
>TRBV18|TRBJ2-1|few|TRBD2
CASSPPGRTSGREGEQFF
TGTGCCAGCTCACCACCGGGACGTACTAGCGGAAGGGAGGGTGAGCAGTTCTTC
>TRBV15|TRBJ2-3|.|TRBD2
CATSRGTSGTTDTQYF
TGTGCCACCAGCAGAGGGACTAGCGGAACCACAGATACGCAGTATTTT
>TRBV12-3/TRBV12-4|TRBJ2-1|.|.
CASSFRPSRNEQFF
TGTGCCAGCAGTTTCCGGCCTAGCCGTAATGAGCAGTTCTTC
>TRBV29-1|TRBJ1-2|few|.
CSVEDPGDLGYTF
TGCAGCGTTGAAGATCCGGGGGATCTTGGCTACACCTTC
>TRBV7-6|TRBJ2-7|.|TRBD2
CASSQSSSGRSYEQYF
TGTGCCAGCAGCCAATCGTCTAGCGGGAGATCTTACGAGCAGTACTTC
>TRBV6-2/TRBV6-3|TRBJ2-1|.|TRBD2
CASTRGLAGGPGEQFF
TGTGCCAGCACCAGGGGGCTAGCGGGAGGGCCCGGTGAGCAGTTCTTC
>TRBV12-3/TRBV12-4|TRBJ2-3|many|.
CASSLGGSDTQYF
TGTGCCAGCAGTTTGGGAGGTTCAGATACGCAGTATTTT
>TRBV18|TRBJ1-1|once|.
CASSQSRDTEAFF
TGTGCCAGCTCCCAGTCTCGGGACACTGAAGCTTTCTTT
>TRBV4-1|TRBJ2-1|.|TRBD2
CASSQPTSGIYNEQFF
TGCGCCAGCAGCCAACCGACTAGCGGGATCTACAATGAGCAGTTCTTC
>TRBV5-6|TRBJ1-1|many|.
CASSLGRGNTEAFF
TGTGCCAGCAGCTTGGGCAGGGGAAACACTGAAGCTTTCTTT
>TRBV5-1|TRBJ1-5|.|.
CASSLSPRGDQPQHF
TGCGCCAGCAGCTTGTCGCCCAGGGGTGATCAGCCCCAGCATTTT
>TRBV11-2|TRBJ2-7|few|TRBD1
CASSFRTGRSYEQYF
TGTGCCAGCAGCTTCCGGACAGGGAGGTCCTACGAGCAGTACTTC
>TRBV4-3|TRBJ2-2|many|.
CASSSTPRSGELFF
TGCGCCAGCAGCTCGACCCCAAGGTCCGGGGAGCTGTTTTTT
>TRBV5-5|TRBJ1-5|few|TRBD1
CASSFTTRTGGSNQPQHF
TGTGCCAGCAGCTTCACCACCAGGACAGGGGGATCCAATCAGCCCCAGCATTTT
>TRBV12-3/TRBV12-4|TRBJ2-3|many|TRBD2
CASSLVGGSTDTQYF
TGTGCCAGCAGTTTGGTGGGAGGGAGCACAGATACGCAGTATTTT
>TRBV6-5|TRBJ2-7|few|.
CASTRPGDGYEQYF
TGTGCCAGCACCCGCCCAGGGGACGGCTACGAGCAGTACTTC
>TRBV13|TRBJ2-5|many|TRBD2
CASSSPSGLLTSRVETQYF
TGTGCCAGCAGCTCCCCTAGCGGACTCCTAACAAGCCGGGTGGAGACCCAGTACTTC
>TRBV5-1|TRBJ2-1|.|.
CASSLFGFEGEGEQFF
TGCGCCAGCAGCTTGTTTGGGTTTGAGGGAGAGGGAGAGCAGTTCTTC
>TRBV5-1|TRBJ2-1|few|.
CASGPLAQSSYNEQFF
TGCGCCAGCGGGCCCTTAGCGCAGAGCTCCTACAATGAGCAGTTCTTC
>TRBV5-1|TRBJ2-7|few|.
CASSLVSPEPYEQYF
TGCGCCAGCAGCTTGGTGTCCCCCGAACCCTACGAGCAGTACTTC
>TRBV5-1|TRBJ1-1|few|.
CASSPVGVRDTEAFF
TGCGCCAGCAGCCCGGTGGGCGTGAGGGACACTGAAGCTTTCTTT
>TRBV5-1|TRBJ2-2|few|TRBD1
CASSSRVGQGFTGELFF
TGCGCCAGCAGCTCCCGGGTGGGACAGGGTTTCACCGGGGAGCTGTTTTTT
>TRBV18|TRBJ1-5|.|TRBD1
CASSLNRGGNQPQHF
TGTGCCAGCTCATTAAACAGGGGCGGCAATCAGCCCCAGCATTTT
>TRBV7-6|TRBJ1-5|few|TRBD1
CASSLGPQGGQPQHF
TGTGCCAGCAGCTTAGGTCCGCAGGGGGGCCAGCCCCAGCATTTT
>TRBV5-1|TRBJ1-2|few|.
CASSLQGTNGYTF
TGCGCCAGCAGCTTGCAGGGTACTAACGGCTACACCTTC
>TRBV4-1|TRBJ2-5|.|TRBD1
CASSPRDRGVPETQYF
TGCGCCAGCAGCCCCCGTGACAGGGGGGTACCAGAGACCCAGTACTTC